The 26 T cell receptor beta chains below all came from one sample that was sequenced in a study of T-cell reconstitution after alpha-beta-depleted transplantation in children (TCRdb year 2016). The label giving this sample's treatment or condition can be read as: allogeneic hematopoietic cell transplantation with graft depleted of TCRalphabeta T cells and CD19 B cells. Receptors were amplified or captured by PCR. Sequenced on an Illumina HiSeq 2500. Molecular barcoding was employed in the preparation of TCR libraries, with unique molecular identifiers being used to normalize TCRbeta repertoire quantification. Using fastp trimming at Q25 and MiXCR clonotype assembly, TCRdb reanalyzed the public sequencing data and kept in-frame beta chains. CDR3 protein sequences are deduplicated, and each keeps its most common genes and DNA. For this sample there are hundreds of thousands of distinct CDR3 sequences; approximately 13% appear just once. The leading ten clones occupy around 2.2% of the sample.

The sample consisted of PBMCs, mostly from graft donor cells, taken 360 days after TCRalphabeta/CD19-depleted stem cell transplant. All receptors derive from a male patient younger than 18 who had a stem cell transplant for acute myeloid leukemia, so the T cells may come from the graft donor.

As DNA, the CDR3 is TGCGCCAGCAGCCAAGATCCAGGCCAGCCCCAGCATTTT. It is translated as CASSQDPGQPQHF. The chain uses TRBV4-1 and TRBJ1-5, with D unresolved. The CDR3 is 13 amino acids. Germline lookup yields CDR1 MGHRA and CDR2 YSYEKL. Trimming cost V 0 bases and J 7 bases, with 7 bases left between them.

This chain uses TRBV20-1 with TRBJ2-2, with D perhaps TRBD2 (6 bases). V was trimmed by 3 bases and J by 3 bases, leaving 8 bases between them. Germline-derived CDR1 and CDR2 are DFQATT and SNEGSKA (reference sequence). The CDR3 length is 13 residues. The CDR3 region is CSASGGYTGELFF. The CDR3 DNA sequence: TGCAGTGCTAGTGGGGGGTACACCGGGGAGCTGTTTTTT.

V and J are TRBV19 and TRBJ1-2; weak D call: TRBD1 (5 bases). Looked up from germline, CDR1 is LNHDA and CDR2 is SQIVND (reference sequence). This CDR3 comprises 13 residues. V was clipped by 6 bases and J by 6 bases, with 14 bases between them. For the CDR3, the DNA is TGTGCCAGTAGAAGGGGCAATCCGGATGGCTACACCTTC. This codes for CASRRGNPDGYTF.

This clonotype was seen a few times. The chain carries TRBV7-2 and TRBJ2-2, with D possibly matching TRBD1 (6 bases). V lost 4 bases and J lost 5, with 11 bases in between. From germline, CDR1 is SGHTA and CDR2 FQGNSA. This CDR3 comprises 14 residues. DNA of the CDR3: TGTGCCAGCAGCTCTATCCAGGGGACCGGGGAGCTGTTTTTT. Translation gives CASSSIQGTGELFF.

The chain joins TRBV7-9 to TRBJ2-3; the D is unclear. The CDR3 is made up of 12 amino acids. Deletions cut 6 bases from V and 6 bases from J, with 10 bases between. CDR1 and CDR2 (germline): SEHNR, FQNEAQ (reference sequence). The CDR3 bases are TGTGCCAGCAGAATAACCACCGATACGCAGTATTTT. Translation gives CASRITTDTQYF.

The chain employs TRBV3-1 and TRBJ1-2; D unclear. The CDR3 runs 14 residues. Germline loops: CDR1 LGHDT, CDR2 YNNKEL (reference sequence). Trimming removed 0 bases from V and 4 bases from J, with 9 bases in between. CDR3 in DNA: TGTGCCAGCAGCCAAGAAAGGAACCTCTATGGCTACACCTTC. Amino acids: CASSQERNLYGYTF.

This clonotype occurred many times. The J gene is TRBJ1-1, the V gene TRBV18, with 8 bases identical to TRBD1. Trimming at V came to 4 bases and at J to 3 bases, leaving 7 bases not matched to a gene. Germline V gene data show CDR1 as KGHSH and CDR2 as LQKENI. The CDR3 is 15 residues long. The CDR3 nucleotides read TGTGCCAGCTCACTACTTGGACAGGGCGACACTGAAGCTTTCTTT. Amino acid sequence: CASSLLGQGDTEAFF.

The chain employs TRBV9 and TRBJ2-7; possibly TRBD2 for D (6 bases). Trimming pared 3 bases from V and 3 bases from J, leaving 16 bases between. CDR1 and CDR2 from the germline V gene are SGDLS and YYNGEE. The CDR3 sequence is 15 residues long. The chain's CDR3 is CASSALGGRSYEQYF. The CDR3 nucleotides read TGTGCCAGCAGCGCCCTGGGGGGTAGAAGCTACGAGCAGTACTTC.

The chain combines TRBV6-1 with TRBJ2-7; no firm D call. The V end lost 0 bases, the J end lost 0 bases, and 15 bases lay between the germline ends. The CDR3 is made up of 17 amino acids. Germline lookup yields CDR1 MNHNS and CDR2 SASEGT. Here the CDR3 reads CASSEAYSGLPSYEQYF. The CDR3 nucleotides read TGTGCCAGCAGTGAAGCTTATTCCGGTCTCCCCTCCTACGAGCAGTACTTC.

This clonotype was seen a few times. The V and J genes are TRBV11-1 and TRBJ2-7; no clear D. V lost 5 bases to trimming and J lost 7 bases, with 15 bases between them. The V gene's germline CDR1 is SGHAT and CDR2 FQDESV (reference sequence). This CDR3 is built from 13 residues. The CDR3 region has the DNA TGTGCCAGCAGCCGGACGGGCGATAGGGAGCAGTACTTC. It codes for CASSRTGDREQYF.

This clonotype was observed a few times. V is TRBV20-1 and J is TRBJ2-3, with 10 bases aligning to TRBD2. Germline CDR1 and CDR2: DFQATT and SNEGSKA (reference sequence). CDR3 size: 15 residues. The trim removed 5 bases at V and 2 bases at J, leaving 7 bases unmatched. CDR3 nucleotides: TGCAGTGCTGTGCGACTAGCGGGTGTCACAGATACGCAGTATTTT. Encoded protein: CSAVRLAGVTDTQYF.

The J gene is TRBJ2-5, the V gene TRBV5-1, with D perhaps matching TRBD1 or TRBD2 (5 bases each). In germline, CDR1 is SGHRS, CDR2 YFSETQ. V gave up 2 bases and J gave up 3 bases, with 11 bases separating them. The CDR3 is 14 amino acids. CDR3 region: CASSLDGTKETQYF. In DNA, the CDR3 is TGCGCCAGCAGCTTAGATGGGACCAAAGAGACCCAGTACTTC.

This clonotype was picked up a small number of times. The rearrangement links TRBV15 to TRBJ1-1; D is perhaps TRBD1 (5 bases). The CDR3 is 13 residues long. Germline CDR1 and CDR2: LNHNV and YYDKDF (reference sequence). The V gene lost 0 bases and the J gene lost 4 bases, with 6 bases spanning the gap. CDR3 sequence reads: CATSREGGTEAFF. The CDR3 DNA reads TGTGCCACCAGCAGAGAGGGGGGCACTGAAGCTTTCTTT.

This clonotype was counted at least ten times. The chain uses TRBV7-6 and TRBJ2-7; 7 bases are shared with TRBD2. CDR3 size: 15 residues. J lost 2 bases, V lost 1 base, and 5 bases had no gene match. From germline, CDR1 is SGHVS and CDR2 FNYEAQ. The CDR3 spells CASSLVGGTPYEQYF. CDR3 nucleotide sequence: TGTGCCAGCAGCTTAGTCGGGGGGACCCCCTACGAGCAGTACTTC.

Comment on this clonotype: A single base separates this from a much larger clone, so it may be a read error. The genes are TRBV5-5 and TRBJ2-3, with 9 bases identical to TRBD2. The CDR3 contains 16 residues. The germline V gene has CDR1 SGHKS and CDR2 YYEKEE (reference sequence). J was trimmed by 6 bases and V by 3 bases; bases with no gene match: 11. CDR3 sequence: CASSSIASGASDTQYF. In DNA, the CDR3 is TGTGCCAGCAGCTCAATCGCTAGCGGGGCATCGGATACGCAGTATTTT.

This clonotype was counted only a few times. This rearrangement joins TRBV29-1 to TRBJ2-1, with D tentatively TRBD1 or TRBD2 (5 bases each). Trimming pared 6 bases from V and 4 bases from J, leaving 16 bases between. This CDR3 comprises 14 residues. Per the germline V gene, CDR1 is SQVTM and CDR2 is ANQGSEA. The CDR3 loop is CSVLTRDPYNEQFF. CDR3 nucleotides: TGCAGCGTCCTCACCCGGGACCCTTACAATGAGCAGTTCTTC.

A few counts support this clonotype. The chain combines TRBV4-3 with TRBJ2-3, with TRBD2 matching over 7 bases. Germline CDR1 is LGHNA and CDR2 is YSLEER. This CDR3 comprises 17 residues. After removal of 1 base from V and 2 bases from J, the junction contained 9 bases not matched to a gene. The CDR3 sequence is CASSQAHGLENTDTQYF. The CDR3 coding sequence is TGCGCCAGCAGCCAAGCCCATGGACTAGAGAACACAGATACGCAGTATTTT.

This clonotype occurred many times. The rearrangement links TRBV21-1 to TRBJ2-5; TRBD1, the table's D call, lacks a check against the DNA. TRBV21-1 counts as a pseudogene. This CDR3 is 17 amino acids long. CDR3 coding DNA: TGTGCCAGCAGCAAATTCCGGGCAGCAGGAAACCAAGAGACCCAGTACTTC. Its protein is CASSKFRAAGNQETQYF.

V is TRBV18 and J is TRBJ2-5, with TRBD1 as a possible D gene (5 bases). CDR3 length: 15 residues. CDR1 KGHSH and CDR2 LQKENI come from the germline V gene. Trimming removed 3 bases from V and 2 bases from J, with 13 bases in between. In nucleotides, the CDR3 is TGTGCCAGCTCACCTAGCAGGGCTATGCAAGAGACCCAGTACTTC. Translating gives CASSPSRAMQETQYF.

The chain uses TRBV28 and TRBJ2-5, with 7 bases fitting TRBD2. This CDR3 is built from 14 residues. J gave up 4 bases and V 3 bases, and 5 bases lay outside the gene matches. The germline gives CDR1 MDHEN, CDR2 SYDVKM. The CDR3 DNA follows: TGTGCCAGCAGTTTCTGGGGCGGGAGAGAGACCCAGTACTTC. This translates into CASSFWGGRETQYF.

At least ten counts were recorded for this clonotype. J is TRBJ2-3 and V is TRBV4-2; 7 positions match TRBD2. CDR3 size: 18 residues. After removal of 1 base from V and 2 bases from J, the junction contained 12 bases not matched to a gene. CDR1 and CDR2 from the germline V gene are LGHNA and YNFKEQ. The CDR3 here is CASSQGPSLAAFTDTQYF. Written as DNA, the CDR3 is TGTGCCAGCAGCCAAGGACCCTCTCTAGCGGCCTTCACAGATACGCAGTATTTT.

This chain links TRBV29-1 with TRBJ2-1; no clear D gene. The CDR3 has 13 amino acids. V was trimmed by 2 bases and J by 7 bases, leaving 12 bases between them. The germline gives CDR1 SQVTM, CDR2 ANQGSEA. This CDR3 is CSVEWKDRNEQFF. CDR3 bases: TGCAGCGTTGAATGGAAGGATAGGAATGAGCAGTTCTTC.

This clonotype has a handful of counts. The chain couples TRBV4-3 to TRBJ2-3, with 8 bases fitting TRBD2. The germline gives CDR1 LGHNA, CDR2 YSLEER. The CDR3 is 16 residues long. J was trimmed by 10 bases and V by 0 bases; bases with no gene match: 12. For the CDR3, the DNA is TGCGCCAGCAGCCAAGATAGAAGGGGAGCGGGAGCGGCGCAGTATTTT. Translation: CASSQDRRGAGAAQYF.

This clonotype turned up a few times. V gene TRBV4-3 combines with J gene TRBJ2-7; no clear D gene. CDR3 length equals 15 residues. Germline V gene data show CDR1 as LGHNA and CDR2 as YSLEER. V was clipped by 0 bases and J by 7 bases, with 16 bases between them. CDR3: CASSQEVGLRWEQYF. CDR3 DNA sequence: TGCGCCAGCAGCCAAGAGGTCGGGCTGCGCTGGGAGCAGTACTTC.

This clonotype occurred a few times. V and J are TRBV10-2 and TRBJ2-1; either TRBD1 or TRBD2 may supply D (6 bases each). V lost 9 bases, J lost 4 bases, and 13 bases lay in between. Germline values: CDR1 WSHSY, CDR2 SAAADI. The CDR3 totals 13 residues. DNA for the CDR3: TGCGCCAGTTTATTAGGGGGGTACAATGAGCAGTTCTTC. As protein: CASLLGGYNEQFF.

This clonotype has more than one count but fewer than ten. The V call is TRBV5-1, the J call TRBJ2-1; 7 nucleotides line up with TRBD1. The CDR3 has 14 residues. From germline, CDR1 is SGHRS and CDR2 YFSETQ. V trimming: 1 base; J trimming: 8 bases; junction bases outside the gene matches: 6. DNA of the CDR3: TGCGCCAGCAGCTTGAGACAGGGTCGCTATGAGCAGTTCTTC. It yields the protein CASSLRQGRYEQFF.